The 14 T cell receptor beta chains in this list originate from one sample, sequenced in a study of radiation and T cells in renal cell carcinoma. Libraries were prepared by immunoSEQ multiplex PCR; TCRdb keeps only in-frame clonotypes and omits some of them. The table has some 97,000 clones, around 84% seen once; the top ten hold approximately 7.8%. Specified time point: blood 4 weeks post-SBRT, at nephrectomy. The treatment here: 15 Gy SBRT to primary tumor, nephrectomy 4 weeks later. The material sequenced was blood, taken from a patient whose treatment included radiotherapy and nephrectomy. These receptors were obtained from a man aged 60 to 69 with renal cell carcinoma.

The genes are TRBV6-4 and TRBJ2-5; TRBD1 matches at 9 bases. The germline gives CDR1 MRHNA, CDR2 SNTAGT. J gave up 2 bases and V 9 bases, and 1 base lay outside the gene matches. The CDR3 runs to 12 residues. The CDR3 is CARGTGQETQYF. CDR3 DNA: TGTGCCAGGGGGACAGGGCAAGAGACCCAGTACTTC.

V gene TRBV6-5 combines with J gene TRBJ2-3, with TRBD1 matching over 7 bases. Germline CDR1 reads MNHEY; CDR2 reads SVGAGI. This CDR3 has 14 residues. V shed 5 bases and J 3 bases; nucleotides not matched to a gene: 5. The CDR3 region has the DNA TGTGCCAGCAGTAAACAGGGGTTAACAGATACGCAGTATTTT. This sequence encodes CASSKQGLTDTQYF.

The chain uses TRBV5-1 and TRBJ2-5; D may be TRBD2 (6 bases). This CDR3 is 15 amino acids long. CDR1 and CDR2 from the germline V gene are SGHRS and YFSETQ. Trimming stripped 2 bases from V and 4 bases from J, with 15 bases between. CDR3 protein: CASSLGGIGGETQYF. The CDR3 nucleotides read TGCGCCAGCAGCTTAGGCGGGATCGGAGGAGAGACCCAGTACTTC.

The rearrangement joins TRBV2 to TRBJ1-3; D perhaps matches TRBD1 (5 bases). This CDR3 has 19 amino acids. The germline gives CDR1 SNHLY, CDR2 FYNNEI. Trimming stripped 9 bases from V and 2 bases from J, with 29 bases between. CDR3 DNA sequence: TGTGCCAGTATGAGGGCAGGGTCCCGAGCACCTTCGCCTGGAAACACCATATATTTT. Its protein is CASMRAGSRAPSPGNTIYF.

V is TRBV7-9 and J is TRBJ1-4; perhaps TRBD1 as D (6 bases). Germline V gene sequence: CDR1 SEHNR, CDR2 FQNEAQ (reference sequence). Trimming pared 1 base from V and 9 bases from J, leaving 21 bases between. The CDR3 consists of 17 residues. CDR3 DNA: TGTGCCAGCAGCTTAGGTCAGGGGACACCAATAGAGAAAAAACTGTTTTTT. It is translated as CASSLGQGTPIEKKLFF.

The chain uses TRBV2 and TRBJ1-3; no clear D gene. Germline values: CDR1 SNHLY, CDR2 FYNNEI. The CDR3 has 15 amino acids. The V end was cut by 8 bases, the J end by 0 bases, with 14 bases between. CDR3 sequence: CASALDSLSGNTIYF. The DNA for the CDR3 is TGTGCCAGCGCCCTCGATTCTCTCTCTGGAAACACCATATATTTT.

The CDR3 DNA is TGTGCCAGCAGCCAGGGACCCAGCGGGGGCTACACCTTC. Translating it yields CASSQGPSGGYTF. The chain has TRBV7-9 and TRBJ1-2; D perhaps matches TRBD1 (5 bases). The CDR3 consists of 13 residues. The V end lost 5 bases, the J end lost 8 bases, and 15 bases lay between the germline ends. Germline V lookup: CDR1 SEHNR, CDR2 FQNEAQ (reference sequence).

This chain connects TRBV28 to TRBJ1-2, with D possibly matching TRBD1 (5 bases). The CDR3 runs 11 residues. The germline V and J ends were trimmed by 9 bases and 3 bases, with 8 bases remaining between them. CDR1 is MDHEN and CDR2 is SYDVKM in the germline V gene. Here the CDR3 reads CASGDHYGYTF. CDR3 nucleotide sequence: TGTGCCAGTGGGGACCACTATGGCTACACCTTC.

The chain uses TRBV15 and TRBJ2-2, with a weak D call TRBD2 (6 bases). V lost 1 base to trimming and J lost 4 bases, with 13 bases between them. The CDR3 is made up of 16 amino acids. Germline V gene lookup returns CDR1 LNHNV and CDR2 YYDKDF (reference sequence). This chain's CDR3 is CATSRGGGERTGELFF. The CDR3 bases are TGTGCCACCAGCAGAGGTGGAGGGGAGCGCACCGGGGAGCTGTTTTTT.

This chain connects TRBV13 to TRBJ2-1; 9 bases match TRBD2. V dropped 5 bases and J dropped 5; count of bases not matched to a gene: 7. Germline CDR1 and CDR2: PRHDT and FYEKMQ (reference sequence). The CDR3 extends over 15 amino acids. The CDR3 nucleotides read TGTGCCAGCAGCCCCTTAGCGGGAGACCACAATGAGCAGTTCTTC. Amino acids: CASSPLAGDHNEQFF.

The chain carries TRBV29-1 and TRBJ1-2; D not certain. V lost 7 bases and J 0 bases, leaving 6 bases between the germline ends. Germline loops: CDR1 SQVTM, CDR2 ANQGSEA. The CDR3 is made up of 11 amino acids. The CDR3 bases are TGCAGCGCAGAGTCTAACTATGGCTACACCTTC. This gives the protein CSAESNYGYTF.

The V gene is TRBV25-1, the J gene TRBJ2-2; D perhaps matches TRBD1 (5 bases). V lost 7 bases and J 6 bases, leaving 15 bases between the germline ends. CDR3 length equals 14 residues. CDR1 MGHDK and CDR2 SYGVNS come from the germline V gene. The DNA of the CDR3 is TGTGCCAGCACTTCTGGGGCCTGGGCCGGGGAGCTGTTTTTT. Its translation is CASTSGAWAGELFF.

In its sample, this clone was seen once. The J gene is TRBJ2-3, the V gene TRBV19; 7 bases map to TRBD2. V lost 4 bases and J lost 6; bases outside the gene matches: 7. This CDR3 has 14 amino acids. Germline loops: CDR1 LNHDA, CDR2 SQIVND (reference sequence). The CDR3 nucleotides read TGTGCCAGTAGTAGGGAGACTAGCTCCGATACGCAGTATTTT. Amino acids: CASSRETSSDTQYF.

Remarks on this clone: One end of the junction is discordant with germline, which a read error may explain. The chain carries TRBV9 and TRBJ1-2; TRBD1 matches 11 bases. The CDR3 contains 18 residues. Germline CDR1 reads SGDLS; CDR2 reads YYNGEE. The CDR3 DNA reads TGTGCCGGCAGCGTCACGCCCGGGACAGGGGGGAATAACTATGGCTACACCTTC. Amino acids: CAGSVTPGTGGNNYGYTF.